This T cell receptor (beta chain) was recovered during a study of shared clonotypes between healthy human individuals. Germline V gene data show CDR1 as SQVTM and CDR2 as ANQGSEA. V lost 5 bases and J lost 2; bases outside the gene matches: 6. CDR3 length equals 15 residues. This clone was recorded once. The sample carries other DNA sequences with the same CDR3. Sequencing used immunoSEQ multiplex PCR; TCRdb keeps in-frame clones, though not all of them. The sample carries some 2 million clones, less than 95% recorded once. Naivety among CD8 cells was defined by CD45RO negativity and positive CCR7 selection, thereby excluding terminally differentiated effector memory CD45RA+ cells.

The receptor was derived from a man younger than 35 in good health. Material: naive CD8+ T cells sorted from blood. This chain links TRBV29-1 with TRBJ2-2; 9 bases fit TRBD2. The DNA of the CDR3 is TGCAGCGTTTCCCTAGCGGGGACAAACACCGGGGAGCTGTTTTTT. Residues: CSVSLAGTNTGELFF.